Reported below is one T cell receptor (beta chain). Assay: immunoSEQ multiplex PCR; the TCRdb copy retains only in-frame clones and omits some. The sample contains about 130,000 clones, about 89% of which appear only once. These data originate in a study of blood T cell repertoires in COVID-19. Whole-study context: Whether acute or convalescent, the COVID-19 samples came from the United States, Italy and Spain. Sample material is recorded as cDNA or gDNA derived from T cells, B-cell-depleted T cells, or PBMCs.

This CDR3 spans 15 amino acids. V lost 2 bases and J lost 4, with 11 bases in between. Germline V CDR1 and CDR2: MNHEY, SMNVEV (reference sequence). The rearrangement uses TRBV27 and TRBJ2-2; tentative D call: TRBD1 (5 bases). Sequencing was performed on peripheral blood. The receptor was derived from a woman aged 70-85 years with COVID-19, enrolled during active disease. The CDR3 region has the DNA TGTGCCAGCAGTTTAAGCAGGGTGACCACCGGGGAGCTGTTTTTT. This translates into CASSLSRVTTGELFF.